The following is a T cell receptor (beta chain) sequence with its context. Its antigen is still unknown. Germline lookup yields CDR1 LGHNA and CDR2 YSLEER. Trimming removed 1 base at V and 1 base at J, with 4 bases between. This CDR3 is built from 14 residues. The data derive from a study of T cell repertoires in cytomegalovirus infection. Study-level background: It was the public TCR beta signatures that indicated both CMV infection and matching HLA type.

General observations from the study: People with CMV and the relevant HLA were identified by cumulative public TCR beta family frequency. In two of eight donors, the top clonotype was HLA-C-restricted CMV-specific.

TCRdb re-analysed the reads in MiXCR, keeping a single row per CDR3 protein. The sample contains about 530,000 distinct CDR3 sequences, approximately 26% of which appear only once. The gene calls are TRBV4-3 and TRBJ2-2; no clear D gene. The material sequenced was PBMCs. The TCR sequence derives from a human donor in good health (CMV status not recorded). Some clones in this sample may be carry-over from other donors' samples. The CDR3 sequence is CASSQARNTGELFF. CDR3 in DNA: TGCGCCAGCAGCCAAGCCCGGAACACCGGGGAGCTGTTTTTT.